The 2 T cell receptor beta chains below come from one sample, sequenced in a study of T-cell reconstitution after alpha-beta-depleted transplantation in children. TCRbeta library construction was performed incorporating unique molecular identifiers. TCRdb reanalysed the PCR reads using MiXCR and keeps one entry per CDR3 protein. The table lists 200,000 to 250,000 distinct CDR3 sequences, approximately 9.5% of them singletons. Specimen: PBMCs from the stem cell graft donor, collected from the stem cell graft. These TCRs come from a human donor who donated a stem cell graft to a child with acute lymphoblastic leukemia.

This clonotype was seen repeatedly, ten times or more. This chain joins TRBV5-1 and TRBJ2-1; 8 bases match TRBD1. Per the germline V gene, CDR1 is SGHRS and CDR2 is YFSETQ. CDR3 length: 15 residues. J was trimmed by 6 bases and V by 4 bases; bases with no gene match: 9. The CDR3 protein is CASSLGQAIINEQFF. DNA of the CDR3: TGCGCCAGCAGCCTGGGACAGGCGATCATCAATGAGCAGTTCTTC.

This clonotype was counted many times. The genes are TRBV29-1 and TRBJ1-1, with a tentative D call TRBD1 (5 bases). Germline CDR1 SQVTM, CDR2 ANQGSEA. The V gene lost 1 base and the J gene lost 4 bases, with 13 bases spanning the gap. This CDR3 region has 14 residues. CDR3: CSVEVGAGGTEAFF. In DNA form, the CDR3 reads TGCAGCGTTGAAGTAGGGGCAGGAGGCACTGAAGCTTTCTTT.